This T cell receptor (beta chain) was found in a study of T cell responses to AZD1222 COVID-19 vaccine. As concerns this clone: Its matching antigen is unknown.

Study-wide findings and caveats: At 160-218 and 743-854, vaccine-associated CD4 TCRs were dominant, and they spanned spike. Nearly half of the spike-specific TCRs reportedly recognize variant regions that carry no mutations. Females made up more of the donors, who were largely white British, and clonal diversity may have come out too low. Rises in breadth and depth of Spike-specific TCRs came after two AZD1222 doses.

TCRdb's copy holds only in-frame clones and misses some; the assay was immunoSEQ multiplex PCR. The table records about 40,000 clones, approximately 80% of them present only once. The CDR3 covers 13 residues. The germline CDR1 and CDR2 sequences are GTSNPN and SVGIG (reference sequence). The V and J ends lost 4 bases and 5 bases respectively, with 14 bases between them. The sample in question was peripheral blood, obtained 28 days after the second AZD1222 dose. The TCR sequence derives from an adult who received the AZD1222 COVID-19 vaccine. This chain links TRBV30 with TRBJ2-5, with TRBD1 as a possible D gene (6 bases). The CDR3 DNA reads TGTGCCTGGACTGGGGGCGCGCTGGAGACCCAGTACTTC. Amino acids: CAWTGGALETQYF.